This record concerns one T cell receptor beta chain sequence. Its recognized antigen is unknown. No base quality values were provided; no much bigger clone lies one nucleotide off. These data belong to a study of CD8 T cells in Susac syndrome (dated by TCRdb to between 2019 and 2020). With respect to the entire study: Whether CD8+ T cell activation and differentiation in Susac syndrome was antigen driven was tested using repertoire sequencing. The clonality of the CD8+ T cell repertoire was compared across some eleven healthy donors, around 14 Susac syndrome patients and about 16 multiple sclerosis patients. General study outcomes and caveats: The study acknowledged that relatively few individuals were included in the TCR sequencing and HLA analysis.

CDR1 and CDR2 were assigned from the germline V gene as MNHNS and SASEGT. From the cysteine through the phenylalanine, the CDR3 covers 14 amino acids. CDR3 DNA is the only sequence kept; it has 42 bases, read in frame from the first base. Trimming costs V 1 base and J 3 bases, and their ends lie 9 bases apart. Peripheral blood CD8+ and CD4+ T cells from healthy donors, Susac syndrome patients and multiple sclerosis patients were profiled by high-throughput TCR beta sequencing. The multiple sclerosis controls were treatment-naive patients who had stable or active relapsing-remitting disease and met the revised McDonald criteria. Bulk CD8+ and CD4+ T cells were purified by magnetic negative isolation, whereas CD8+ TEMRA cells were enriched by FACS. Blood was drawn into EDTA tubes, processed within 24 hours, and PBMCs were isolated by density gradient centrifugation. PBMCs destined for TCR sequencing were cryopreserved in liquid nitrogen and later thawed in a 37 °C water bath. A purity of at least 90% was achieved for sorted or isolated CD4+, CD8+ and CD8+ TEMRA cells.

RNA was extracted using the RNeasy kit, and about 0.45 to 1 ug of the RNA was reverse transcribed with random hexamers. The immunoSEQ multiplex PCR assay, which covers 54 Vbeta and 13 Jbeta segments, was used to amplify TCR beta CDR3 regions. PCR amplification bias was corrected by using a synthetic template baseline for primer optimization and computational correction. Regarding the original processing steps: Only productive sequences were kept, with reads annotated to V, D and J genes according to IMGT and analyzed in immunoSEQ Analyzer. Clonality was computed as one minus Shannon entropy normalized by log2 of the number of productive unique sequences. Public and private clones were assessed among the 100 most prevalent clones of each patient and control. Clones were defined as Susac-specific if absent from the healthy and MS cohorts, from 1052 published viral clones and from other ImmuneACCESS disease sequences. The public sequencing data were trimmed at Q25 with fastp and processed into clonotypes with MiXCR by TCRdb, which kept only in-frame beta chains. Rows with one shared CDR3 protein collapse into an entry with the most common genes and DNA. These V and J calls rely on TCRdb rather than the paper's analysis. This sample is represented by about 430,000 distinct CDR3 sequences; more than 70% of them were singletons. Together, the top ten hold approximately 0.11% of the sample.

The sequenced sample was CD8+ T cells from PBMCs. This receptor was taken from a human donor with multiple sclerosis. This sequence uses TRBV6-1 and TRBJ1-1; the D segment cannot be called with confidence. The CDR3 has the sequence CASSEGAGDTEAFF. The DNA is TGTGCCAGCAGTGAAGGGGCGGGAGACACTGAAGCTTTCTTT.